The T cell receptor beta chain described here comes from a study of Ad26.COV2.S vaccination and SARS-CoV-2 variants. Treatment meaning: some 20 received Ad26.COV2.S at low or high dose, single or two shots; a few received placebo; per-sample allocation not given. Following the first vaccine or placebo injection, samples were taken on day 63. This clone has just one count. Repertoires were generated with immunoSEQ multiplex PCR, while TCRdb's copy carries only in-frame clones and drops some. This sample has about 250,000 clones, with 87% found just once. V lost 4 bases to trimming and J lost 4 bases, with 10 bases between them. CDR3 length: 12 residues. The germline V gene encodes CDR1 GTSNPN and CDR2 SVGIG (reference sequence).

The chain is built from TRBV30 and TRBJ1-2; no firm D call. This receptor was obtained from a person between 18 and 65 years old who received the Ad26.COV2.S COVID-19 vaccine or a placebo. The specimen comprised peripheral blood, sampled in a trial of Ad26.COV2.S vaccine versus placebo. CDR3 sequence (DNA): TGTGCCTGGATTCCGCGGACCTATGGCTACACCTTC. Protein: CAWIPRTYGYTF.